These T cell receptor beta chains were read from a single sample in a study of T cells after yellow fever vaccination. Each CDR3 protein gets one entry after TCRdb re-called the 5' RACE reads with MiXCR. The data show 13,000 or so distinct CDR3 sequences, 4.9% seen once. The sample in question was PBMCs, either bulk or a sorted T-cell subset (CD4+, CD8+, memory, or dextramer-sorted; not recorded which), obtained 45 days after the yellow fever booster vaccination. These TCRs come from a man under 40 who received the YFV17D yellow fever vaccine. Both conserved end residues are part of each CDR3. D genes are given only for firm matches. The size entry gives how often the clone was seen (once, few, many) or a class if it is expanded.

size	D	J	V	DNA	CDR3
many	.	TRBJ1-5	TRBV7-6	TGTGCCAGCAGCGATGAACACCTAAAAGGGGATCAGCCCCAGCATTTT	CASSDEHLKGDQPQHF
many	TRBD2	TRBJ2-2	TRBV5-6	TGTGCCAGCAGCTCGACCTCTTGGAGCGGGAGAGAGGGCGGGGAGCTGTTTTTT	CASSSTSWSGREGGELFF
many	.	TRBJ2-1	TRBV20-1	TGCAGTGCGTCGGGACCGACATTCAATGAGCAGTTCTTC	CSASGPTFNEQFF
many	.	TRBJ2-1	TRBV2	TGTGCCAGCAGTGAAGCGCTTCGGGGCAGGGAATACAATGAGCAGTTCTTC	CASSEALRGREYNEQFF
many	TRBD2	TRBJ2-2	TRBV7-2	TGTGCCAGCTCGGGTCTGGGACTAGTAAACACCGGGGAGCTGTTTTTT	CASSGLGLVNTGELFF
many	.	TRBJ2-3	TRBV5-1	TGCGCCAGCAGCTTAGGGACCGTATCTAGCACAGATACGCAGTATTTT	CASSLGTVSSTDTQYF
few	.	TRBJ1-5	TRBV7-2	TGTGCCAGCAGCTTGGACATTGAGCCCCAGCATTTT	CASSLDIEPQHF
many	TRBD2	TRBJ2-7	TRBV5-6	TGTGCCAGCAGCTTGGGGCCAGCGGGAGTTTTGTACGAGCAGTACTTC	CASSLGPAGVLYEQYF
many	TRBD2	TRBJ2-5	TRBV5-1	TGCGCCAGCAGCTTGGCCGGACCACGTAGCGGGGTCGAGGAGACCCAGTACTTC	CASSLAGPRSGVEETQYF
many	TRBD2	TRBJ2-4	TRBV4-3	TGCGCCAGCAGCCCTTCGGGAGGGAGGGCCAAAAACATTCAGTACTTC	CASSPSGGRAKNIQYF
many	.	TRBJ2-7	TRBV4-1	TGCGCCAGCAGCCAAGATGCGGGGGCGGAGGAGCAGTACTTC	CASSQDAGAEEQYF
many	TRBD2	TRBJ2-1	TRBV5-1	TGCGCCAGCTTGGAAAGCGGGAGCTCCTACAATGAGCAGTTCTTC	CASLESGSSYNEQFF
many	TRBD1	TRBJ2-5	TRBV5-1	TGCGCCAGCAGCTTGCAGGCAGGGGGCCAAGAGACCCAGTACTTC	CASSLQAGGQETQYF